This passage covers 22 T cell receptor beta chains from one sample sequenced in a study of long-term antiretroviral therapy in people with HIV. This was the immunoSEQ v3.0 assay at survey level. TCRdb keeps only in-frame clones here, not all; method: immunoSEQ multiplex PCR. The sample has about 43,000 clones, 86% seen once. The material was unsorted PBMCs, obtained 0.1 years before starting antiretroviral therapy. The receptors stem from a woman aged 45 to 65 with HIV.

This chain joins TRBV5-1 and TRBJ2-3, with 7 bases aligning to TRBD1. The CDR3 spans 15 residues. Unmatched junction bases numbered 8, after V lost 3 bases and J lost 4 bases. Per the germline V gene, CDR1 is SGHRS and CDR2 is YFSETQ. CDR3 coding DNA: TGCGCCAGCAGCTCTTTACCCGACAGGGCAGATACGCAGTATTTT. Translation: CASSSLPDRADTQYF.

In this sample, this clone turned up once. The chain employs TRBV7-9 and TRBJ1-1, with D tentatively TRBD1 (6 bases). Trimming left V 1 base short and J 4 bases short, with 13 bases between. The germline V gene encodes CDR1 SEHNR and CDR2 FQNEAQ (reference sequence). The CDR3 contains 15 residues. Here the CDR3 DNA reads TGTGCCAGCAGCTTAGGAGTCGGGGGGGCCACTGAAGCTTTCTTT. This translates into CASSLGVGGATEAFF.

This clone was detected once. The gene calls are TRBV6-1 and TRBJ1-1; D might be TRBD1 (5 bases). CDR3 length equals 14 residues. V was cut by 8 bases and J by 0 bases, with 13 bases left in between. CDR1 and CDR2 (germline): MNHNS, SASEGT. The DNA for the CDR3 is TGTGCCAGCCACCGACCGACAGTGAACACTGAAGCTTTCTTT. This encodes CASHRPTVNTEAFF.

The chain has TRBV2 and TRBJ2-7, with D maybe TRBD2 (5 bases). The CDR3 is 13 residues long. Germline values: CDR1 SNHLY, CDR2 FYNNEI. The V and J ends lost 7 bases and 3 bases respectively, with 13 bases between them. For the CDR3, the DNA is TGTGCCAGCAAATCCGGGGTGTACTACGAGCAGTACTTC. This gives the protein CASKSGVYYEQYF.

This chain connects TRBV6-1 to TRBJ2-7; possible D gene TRBD1, 6 bases. The CDR3 sequence is 14 residues long. V lost 4 bases and J 4 bases, leaving 14 bases between the germline ends. Germline V gene data show CDR1 as MNHNS and CDR2 as SASEGT. CDR3 amino acids: CASSGLRGGYEQYF. DNA of the CDR3: TGTGCCAGCAGTGGTCTCAGGGGCGGGTACGAGCAGTACTTC.

The rearrangement joins TRBV4-1 to TRBJ1-6, with 7 positions matching TRBD1. The CDR3 contains 15 residues. Germline loops: CDR1 MGHRA, CDR2 YSYEKL. V shed 2 bases, J shed 7 bases, and the junction held 5 bases outside the gene matches. DNA of the CDR3: TGCGCCAGCAGCCAATATCTACAGGGGAATTCACCCCTCCACTTT. Translated, it gives CASSQYLQGNSPLHF.

In its sample, this clone was seen once. The genes are TRBV6-1 and TRBJ1-5; D is unresolved. The germline V gene has CDR1 MNHNS and CDR2 SASEGT. The CDR3 runs to 13 residues. The V end was cut by 2 bases, the J end by 5 bases, with 7 bases between. The CDR3 is CASSEFLHQPQHF. CDR3 sequence (DNA): TGTGCCAGCAGTGAATTTTTACATCAGCCCCAGCATTTT.

The chain couples TRBV6-6 to TRBJ1-5; TRBD1 matches 7 bases. From germline, CDR1 is MNHNY and CDR2 SVGAGI (reference sequence). With V trimmed by 10 bases and J by 4 bases, 13 bases remained unmatched. The CDR3 runs to 15 residues. CDR3 in amino acids: CATSDRRLSNQPQHF. In DNA form, the CDR3 reads TGTGCCACCTCGGACAGGAGGCTATCAAATCAGCCCCAGCATTTT.

The V and J genes are TRBV29-1 and TRBJ1-2, with a tentative D call TRBD1 (6 bases). CDR3 length: 12 residues. Germline CDR1 reads SQVTM; CDR2 reads ANQGSEA. Trimming removed 4 bases from V and 6 bases from J, with 12 bases in between. The CDR3 DNA follows: TGCAGCGTTGGGGGGAGACAGGATGGCTACACCTTC. As protein: CSVGGRQDGYTF. Filled out from reference TRBV29-1 and TRBJ1-2, the complete variable domain reads SAVISQKPSRDICQRGTSLTIQCQVDSQVTMMFWYRQQPGQSLTLIATANQGSEATYESGFVIDKFPISRPNLTFSTLTVSNMSPEDSSIYLCSVGGRQDGYTFGSGTRLTVV.

In its sample, this clone was seen once. The CDR3 reads CASSLAEGRQGRYGYTF. The CDR3 DNA sequence: TGTGCCAGCAGCTTAGCGGAAGGTAGACAGGGGAGGTATGGCTACACCTTC. The chain links TRBV7-2 to TRBJ1-2; 8 bases are a match to TRBD1. The CDR3 runs to 17 residues. Per the germline V gene, CDR1 is SGHTA and CDR2 is FQGNSA. V was clipped by 0 bases and J by 5 bases; unmatched bases: 11.

This clone was counted a few times. The rearrangement joins TRBV30 to TRBJ1-6, with 8 bases fitting TRBD1. Germline values: CDR1 GTSNPN, CDR2 SVGIG (reference sequence). V lost 2 bases, J lost 8 bases, and 5 bases stayed unmatched. This CDR3 region has 14 residues. In DNA, the CDR3 is TGTGCCTGGAGTCGACAGGGGTCAGATTCACCCCTCCACTTT. It codes for CAWSRQGSDSPLHF.

The gene calls are TRBV5-1 and TRBJ1-1, with 8 nucleotides matching TRBD1. The trim removed 4 bases at V and 0 bases at J, leaving 2 bases unmatched. The CDR3 covers 14 residues. The germline V gene encodes CDR1 SGHRS and CDR2 YFSETQ. The CDR3 spells CASSGGQVNTEAFF. The CDR3 DNA sequence: TGCGCCAGCAGCGGGGGACAGGTGAACACTGAAGCTTTCTTT.

The chain employs TRBV7-9 and TRBJ1-1; 7 nucleotides match TRBD1. The CDR3 extends over 16 amino acids. J was trimmed by 0 bases and V by 5 bases; bases with no gene match: 9. CDR1 and CDR2 (germline): SEHNR, FQNEAQ (reference sequence). CDR3 DNA sequence: TGTGCCAGCAGCGACAGGGCGATCCCAGTGAACACTGAAGCTTTCTTT. This codes for CASSDRAIPVNTEAFF.

In its sample, this clone is medium-sized. This chain joins TRBV6-6 and TRBJ2-7; 8 bases match TRBD2. CDR1 MNHNY and CDR2 SVGAGI come from the germline V gene (reference sequence). The CDR3 runs 14 residues. J was trimmed by 4 bases and V by 10 bases; bases with no gene match: 12. The CDR3: CATARTSNDYEQYF. The CDR3 DNA follows: TGTGCCACTGCTAGGACTAGCAATGATTACGAGCAGTACTTC.

The rearrangement uses TRBV30 and TRBJ1-5; D remains ambiguous. Trimming took 4 bases from V and 2 from J, leaving 12 bases between them. The germline V gene has CDR1 GTSNPN and CDR2 SVGIG (reference sequence). This CDR3 has 14 residues. CDR3 in DNA: TGTGCCTGGACCCCGACAAAGGGCAATCAGCCCCAGCATTTT. Amino acids: CAWTPTKGNQPQHF.

This chain links TRBV5-8 with TRBJ2-7; D perhaps matches TRBD2 (5 bases). Per germline, CDR1 SGHTS and CDR2 YDEGEE. The CDR3 runs 14 residues. Trimming took 4 bases from V and 2 from J, leaving 13 bases between them. The CDR3 bases are TGTGCCAGCAGCACCGGGGTAAAGACCTACGAGCAGTACTTC. Translation gives CASSTGVKTYEQYF.

This chain joins TRBV9 and TRBJ1-1, with no clear D. The CDR3 sequence is 13 residues long. Trimming pared 0 bases from V and 11 bases from J, leaving 14 bases between. Per the germline V gene, CDR1 is SGDLS and CDR2 is YYNGEE. Written as DNA, the CDR3 is TGTGCCAGCAGCGTAGTGCCCACGCAGGAGGCTTTCTTT. As protein: CASSVVPTQEAFF.

V is TRBV5-1 and J is TRBJ1-3, with 10 nucleotides matching TRBD1. The junction had 11 bases not matched to a gene; V was cut back by 5 bases and J by 0 bases. CDR1 is SGHRS and CDR2 is YFSETQ in the germline V gene. The CDR3 totals 18 residues. CDR3 residues: CASRRDRGAGSSGNTIYF. The CDR3 coding sequence is TGCGCCAGCAGACGGGACAGGGGCGCCGGTAGCTCTGGAAACACCATATATTTT.

The chain combines TRBV2 with TRBJ1-1; maybe TRBD1 (6 bases). The germline V gene encodes CDR1 SNHLY and CDR2 FYNNEI. Trimming cost V 2 bases and J 3 bases, with 13 bases left between them. The CDR3 extends over 15 amino acids. CDR3 coding DNA: TGTGCCAGCAGTGAATACCCAGGGGAGTACACTGAAGCTTTCTTT. Protein product: CASSEYPGEYTEAFF.

The chain uses TRBV6-5 and TRBJ1-2; TRBD1 might be the D (5 bases). V lost 6 bases, J lost 8 bases, and 13 bases lay in between. Per the germline V gene, CDR1 is MNHEY and CDR2 is SVGAGI. This CDR3 region has 12 residues. In nucleotides, the CDR3 is TGTGCCAGCAGCAGCTCAGGGTCAGGCTACACCTTC. It yields the protein CASSSSGSGYTF.

The rearrangement joins TRBV29-1 to TRBJ2-7; D might be TRBD2 (5 bases). Trimming shortened V by 0 bases and J by 5 bases, and 14 bases separated the two germline ends. The CDR3 runs 14 residues. Germline CDR1 is SQVTM and CDR2 is ANQGSEA. CDR3 in amino acids: CSVEETGLGDEQYF. The CDR3 DNA is TGCAGCGTTGAAGAGACCGGCCTCGGGGACGAGCAGTACTTC.

V gene TRBV7-9 combines with J gene TRBJ1-5; possibly TRBD1 for D (6 bases). V lost 1 base to trimming and J lost 3 bases, with 16 bases between them. The CDR3 covers 17 residues. Germline V gives CDR1 SEHNR, CDR2 FQNEAQ (reference sequence). Written as DNA, the CDR3 is TGTGCCAGCAGCTTAGTGCGGCAGGGGTTTAACAATCAGCCCCAGCATTTT. Its translation: CASSLVRQGFNNQPQHF.